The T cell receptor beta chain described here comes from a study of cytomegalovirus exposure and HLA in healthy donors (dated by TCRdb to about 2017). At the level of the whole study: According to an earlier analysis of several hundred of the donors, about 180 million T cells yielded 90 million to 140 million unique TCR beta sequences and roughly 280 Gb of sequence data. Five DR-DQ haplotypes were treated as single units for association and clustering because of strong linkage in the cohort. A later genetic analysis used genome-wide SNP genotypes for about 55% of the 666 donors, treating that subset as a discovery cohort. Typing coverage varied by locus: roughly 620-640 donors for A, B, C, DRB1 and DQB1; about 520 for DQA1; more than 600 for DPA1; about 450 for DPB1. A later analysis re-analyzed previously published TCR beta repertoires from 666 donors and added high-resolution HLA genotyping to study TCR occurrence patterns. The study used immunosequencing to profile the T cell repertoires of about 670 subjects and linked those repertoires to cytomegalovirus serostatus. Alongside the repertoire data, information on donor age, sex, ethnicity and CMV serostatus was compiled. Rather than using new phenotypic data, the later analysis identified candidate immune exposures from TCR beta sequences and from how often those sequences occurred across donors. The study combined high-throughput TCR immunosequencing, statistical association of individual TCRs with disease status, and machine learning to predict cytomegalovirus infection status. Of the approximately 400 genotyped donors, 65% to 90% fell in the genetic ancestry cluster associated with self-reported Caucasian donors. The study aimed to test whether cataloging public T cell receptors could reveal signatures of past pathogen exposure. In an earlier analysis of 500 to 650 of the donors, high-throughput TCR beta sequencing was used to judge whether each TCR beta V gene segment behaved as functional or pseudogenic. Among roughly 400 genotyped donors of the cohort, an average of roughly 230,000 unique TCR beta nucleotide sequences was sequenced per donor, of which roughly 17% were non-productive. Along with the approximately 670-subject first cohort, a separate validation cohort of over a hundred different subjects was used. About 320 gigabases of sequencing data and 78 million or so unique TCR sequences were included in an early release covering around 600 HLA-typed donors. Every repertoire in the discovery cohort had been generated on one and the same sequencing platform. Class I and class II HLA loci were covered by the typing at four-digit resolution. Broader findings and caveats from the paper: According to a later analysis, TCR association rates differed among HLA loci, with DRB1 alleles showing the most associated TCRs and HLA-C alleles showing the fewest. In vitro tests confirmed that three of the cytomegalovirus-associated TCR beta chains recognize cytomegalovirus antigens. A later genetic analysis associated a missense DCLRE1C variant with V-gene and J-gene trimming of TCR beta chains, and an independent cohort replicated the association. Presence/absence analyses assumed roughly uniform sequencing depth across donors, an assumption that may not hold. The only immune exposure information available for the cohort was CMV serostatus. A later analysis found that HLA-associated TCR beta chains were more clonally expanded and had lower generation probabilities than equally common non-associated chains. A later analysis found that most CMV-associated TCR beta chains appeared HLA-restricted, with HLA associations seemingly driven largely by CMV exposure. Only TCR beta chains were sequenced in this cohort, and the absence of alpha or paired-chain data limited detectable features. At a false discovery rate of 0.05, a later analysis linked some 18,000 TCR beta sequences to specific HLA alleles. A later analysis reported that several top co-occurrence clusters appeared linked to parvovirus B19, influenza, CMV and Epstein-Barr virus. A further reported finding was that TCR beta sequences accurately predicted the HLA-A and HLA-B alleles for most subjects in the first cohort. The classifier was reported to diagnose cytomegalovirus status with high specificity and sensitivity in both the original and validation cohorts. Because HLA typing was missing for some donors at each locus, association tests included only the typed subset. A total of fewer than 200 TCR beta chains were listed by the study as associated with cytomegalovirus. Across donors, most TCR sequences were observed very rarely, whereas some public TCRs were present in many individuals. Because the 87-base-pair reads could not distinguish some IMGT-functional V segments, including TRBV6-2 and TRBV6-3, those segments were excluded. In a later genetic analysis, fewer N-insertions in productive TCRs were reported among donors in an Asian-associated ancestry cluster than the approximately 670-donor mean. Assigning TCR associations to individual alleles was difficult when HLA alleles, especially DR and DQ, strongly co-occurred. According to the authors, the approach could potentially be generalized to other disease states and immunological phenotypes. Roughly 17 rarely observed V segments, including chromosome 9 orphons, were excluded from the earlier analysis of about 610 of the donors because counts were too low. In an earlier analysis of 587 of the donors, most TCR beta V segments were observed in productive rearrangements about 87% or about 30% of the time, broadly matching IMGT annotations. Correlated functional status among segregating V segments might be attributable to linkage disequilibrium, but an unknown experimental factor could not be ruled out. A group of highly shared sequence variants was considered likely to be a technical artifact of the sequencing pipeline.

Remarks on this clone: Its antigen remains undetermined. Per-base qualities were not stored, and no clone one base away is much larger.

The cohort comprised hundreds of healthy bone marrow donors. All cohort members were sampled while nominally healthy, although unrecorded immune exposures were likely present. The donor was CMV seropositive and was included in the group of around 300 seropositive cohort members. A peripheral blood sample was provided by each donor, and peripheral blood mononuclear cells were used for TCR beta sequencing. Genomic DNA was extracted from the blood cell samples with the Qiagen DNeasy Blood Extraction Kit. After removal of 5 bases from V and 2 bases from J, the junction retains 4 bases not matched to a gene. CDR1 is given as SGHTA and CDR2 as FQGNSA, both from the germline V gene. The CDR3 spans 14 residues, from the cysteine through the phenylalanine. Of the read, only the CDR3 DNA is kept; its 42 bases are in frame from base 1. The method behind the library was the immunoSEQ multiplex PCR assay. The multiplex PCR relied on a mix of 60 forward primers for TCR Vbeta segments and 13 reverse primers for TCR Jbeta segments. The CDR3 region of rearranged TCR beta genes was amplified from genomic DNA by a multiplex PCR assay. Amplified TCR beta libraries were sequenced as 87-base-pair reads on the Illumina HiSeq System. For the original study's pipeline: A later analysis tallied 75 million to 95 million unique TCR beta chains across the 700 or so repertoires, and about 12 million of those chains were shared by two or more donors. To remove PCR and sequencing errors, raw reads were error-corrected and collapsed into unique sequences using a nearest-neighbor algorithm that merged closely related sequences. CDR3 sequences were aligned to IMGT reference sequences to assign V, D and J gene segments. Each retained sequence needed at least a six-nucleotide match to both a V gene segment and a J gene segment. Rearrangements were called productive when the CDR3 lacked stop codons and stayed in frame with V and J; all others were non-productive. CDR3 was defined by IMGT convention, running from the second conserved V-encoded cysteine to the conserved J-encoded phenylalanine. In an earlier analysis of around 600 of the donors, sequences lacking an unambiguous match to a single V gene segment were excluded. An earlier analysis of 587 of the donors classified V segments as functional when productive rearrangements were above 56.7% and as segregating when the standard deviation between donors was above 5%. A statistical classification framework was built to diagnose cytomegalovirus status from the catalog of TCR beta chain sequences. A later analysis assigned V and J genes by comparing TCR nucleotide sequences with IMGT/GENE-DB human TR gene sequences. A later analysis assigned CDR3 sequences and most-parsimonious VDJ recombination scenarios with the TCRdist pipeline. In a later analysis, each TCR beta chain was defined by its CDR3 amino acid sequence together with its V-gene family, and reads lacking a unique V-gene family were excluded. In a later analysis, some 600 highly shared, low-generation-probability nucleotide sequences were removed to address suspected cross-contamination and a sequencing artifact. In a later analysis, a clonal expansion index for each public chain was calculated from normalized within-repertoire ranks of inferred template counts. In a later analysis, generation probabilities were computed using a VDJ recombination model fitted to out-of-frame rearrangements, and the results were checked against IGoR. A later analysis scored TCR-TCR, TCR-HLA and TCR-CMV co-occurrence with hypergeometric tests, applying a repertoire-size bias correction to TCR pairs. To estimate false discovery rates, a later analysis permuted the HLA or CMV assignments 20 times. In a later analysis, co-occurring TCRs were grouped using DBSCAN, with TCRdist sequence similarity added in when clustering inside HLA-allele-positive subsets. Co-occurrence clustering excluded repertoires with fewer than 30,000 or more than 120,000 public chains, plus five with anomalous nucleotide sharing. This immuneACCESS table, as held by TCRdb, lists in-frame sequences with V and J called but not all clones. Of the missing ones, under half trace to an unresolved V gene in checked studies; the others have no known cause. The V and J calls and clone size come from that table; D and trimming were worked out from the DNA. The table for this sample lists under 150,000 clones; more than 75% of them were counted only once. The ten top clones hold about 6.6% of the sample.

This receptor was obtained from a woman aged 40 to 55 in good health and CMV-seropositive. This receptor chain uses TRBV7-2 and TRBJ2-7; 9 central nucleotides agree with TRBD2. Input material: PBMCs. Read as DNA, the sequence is TGTGCCAGCAGCCCGACTAGCGGCCCCTACGAGCAGTACTTC. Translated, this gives CASSPTSGPYEQYF.